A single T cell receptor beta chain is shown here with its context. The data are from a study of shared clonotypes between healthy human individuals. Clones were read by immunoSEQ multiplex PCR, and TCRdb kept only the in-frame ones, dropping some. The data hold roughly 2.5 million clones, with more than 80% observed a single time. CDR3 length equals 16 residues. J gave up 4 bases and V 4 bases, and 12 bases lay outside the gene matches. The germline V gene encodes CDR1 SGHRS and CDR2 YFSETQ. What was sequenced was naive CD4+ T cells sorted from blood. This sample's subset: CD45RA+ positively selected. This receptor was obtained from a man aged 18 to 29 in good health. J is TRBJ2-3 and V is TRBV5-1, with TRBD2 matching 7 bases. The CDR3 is CASSPGMGGGADTQYF. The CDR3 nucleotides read TGCGCCAGCAGCCCGGGAATGGGCGGGGGTGCAGATACGCAGTATTTT.